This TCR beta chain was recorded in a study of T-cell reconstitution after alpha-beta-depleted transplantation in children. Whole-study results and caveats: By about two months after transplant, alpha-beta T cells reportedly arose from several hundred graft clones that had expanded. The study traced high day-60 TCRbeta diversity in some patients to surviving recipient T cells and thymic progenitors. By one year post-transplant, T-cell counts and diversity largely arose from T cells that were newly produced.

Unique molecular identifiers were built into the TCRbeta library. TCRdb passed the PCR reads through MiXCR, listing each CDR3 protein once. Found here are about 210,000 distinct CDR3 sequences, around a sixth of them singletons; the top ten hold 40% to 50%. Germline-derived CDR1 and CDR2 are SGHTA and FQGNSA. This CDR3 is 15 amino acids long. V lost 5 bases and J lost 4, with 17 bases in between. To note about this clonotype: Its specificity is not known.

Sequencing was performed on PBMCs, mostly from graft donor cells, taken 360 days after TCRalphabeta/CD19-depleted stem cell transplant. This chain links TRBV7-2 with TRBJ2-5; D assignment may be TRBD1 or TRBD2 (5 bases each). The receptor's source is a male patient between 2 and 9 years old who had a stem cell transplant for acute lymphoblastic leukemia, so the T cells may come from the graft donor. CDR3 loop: CASSHPGRGGETQYF. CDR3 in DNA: TGTGCCAGCAGCCACCCGGGACGTGGAGGAGAGACCCAGTACTTC.